The sequence of this TCR beta chain was determined in a study of blood T cell repertoires in COVID-19. On the study more broadly: PBMCs, B-cell-depleted T cells, or T cells provided the cDNA or gDNA that made up the material.

J was trimmed by 2 bases and V by 4 bases; bases with no gene match: 4. The CDR3 covers 15 residues. Germline loops: CDR1 LGHNA, CDR2 YNFKEQ. Profiled with immunoSEQ multiplex PCR; TCRdb holds only in-frame clones, not every one. This table has approximately 200,000 clones, around 83% appearing once. The chain is built from TRBV4-2 and TRBJ2-3, with TRBD1 matching 9 bases. The TCR comes from a man between 35 and 55 years old with acute or convalescent COVID-19. The source material was peripheral blood. In nucleotides, the CDR3 is TGTGCCAGCAGCCTCGGACAGGGGCCCACAGATACGCAGTATTTT. Its protein is CASSLGQGPTDTQYF.